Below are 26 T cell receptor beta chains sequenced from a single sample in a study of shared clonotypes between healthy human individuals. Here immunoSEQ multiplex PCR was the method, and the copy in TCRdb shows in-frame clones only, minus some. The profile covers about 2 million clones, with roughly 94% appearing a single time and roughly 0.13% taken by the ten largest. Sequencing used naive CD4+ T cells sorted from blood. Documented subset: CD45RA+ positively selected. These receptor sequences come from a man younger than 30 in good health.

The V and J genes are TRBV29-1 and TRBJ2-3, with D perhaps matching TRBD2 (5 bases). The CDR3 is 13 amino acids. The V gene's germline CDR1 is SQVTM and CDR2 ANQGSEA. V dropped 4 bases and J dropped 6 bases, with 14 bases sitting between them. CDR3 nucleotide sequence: TGCAGCGTTGCACCTGGGAGTTCTGATACGCAGTATTTT. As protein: CSVAPGSSDTQYF.

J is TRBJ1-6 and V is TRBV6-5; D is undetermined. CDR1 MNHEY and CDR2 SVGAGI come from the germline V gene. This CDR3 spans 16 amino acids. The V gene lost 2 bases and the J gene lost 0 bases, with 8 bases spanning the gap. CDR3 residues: CASSYVQSSYNSPLHF. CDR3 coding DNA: TGTGCCAGCAGTTACGTCCAGAGCTCCTATAATTCACCCCTCCACTTT.

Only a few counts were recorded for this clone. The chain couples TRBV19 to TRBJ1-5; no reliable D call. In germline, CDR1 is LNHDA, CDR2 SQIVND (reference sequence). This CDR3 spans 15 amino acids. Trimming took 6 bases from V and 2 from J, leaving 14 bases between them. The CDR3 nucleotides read TGTGCCAGTAGCCTTGGGATGCGAGGCAATCAGCCCCAGCATTTT. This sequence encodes CASSLGMRGNQPQHF.

The CDR3 spells CASSGLGTSGNTIYF. The CDR3 DNA reads as TGCGCCAGCAGCGGACTTGGGACCTCTGGAAACACCATATATTTT. This chain connects TRBV4-1 to TRBJ1-3, with a weak D call TRBD1 (5 bases). This CDR3 spans 15 amino acids. Germline CDR1 MGHRA, CDR2 YSYEKL. V was cut by 5 bases and J by 0 bases, with 11 bases left in between.

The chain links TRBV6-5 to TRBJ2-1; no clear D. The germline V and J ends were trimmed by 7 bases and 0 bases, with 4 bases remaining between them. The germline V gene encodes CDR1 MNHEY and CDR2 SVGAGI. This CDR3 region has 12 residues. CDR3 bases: TGTGCCAGCATTTCCTCCTACAATGAGCAGTTCTTC. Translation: CASISSYNEQFF.

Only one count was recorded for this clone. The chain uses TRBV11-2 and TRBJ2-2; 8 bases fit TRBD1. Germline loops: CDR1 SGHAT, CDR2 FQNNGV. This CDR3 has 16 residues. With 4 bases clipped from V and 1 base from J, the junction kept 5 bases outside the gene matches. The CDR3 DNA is TGTGCCAGCAGCTCCAACAGGGGGAGGAACACCGGGGAGCTGTTTTTT. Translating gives CASSSNRGRNTGELFF.

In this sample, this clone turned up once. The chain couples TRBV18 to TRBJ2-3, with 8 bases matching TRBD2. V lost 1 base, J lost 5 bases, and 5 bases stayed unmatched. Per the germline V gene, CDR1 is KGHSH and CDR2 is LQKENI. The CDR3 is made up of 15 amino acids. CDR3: CASSPLAGTGDTQYF. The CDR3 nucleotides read TGTGCCAGCTCACCACTAGCGGGGACGGGAGATACGCAGTATTTT.

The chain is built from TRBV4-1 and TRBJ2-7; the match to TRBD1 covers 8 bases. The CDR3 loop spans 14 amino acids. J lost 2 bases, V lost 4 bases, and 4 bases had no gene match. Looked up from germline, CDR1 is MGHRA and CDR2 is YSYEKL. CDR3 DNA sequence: TGCGCCAGCAGCCTCCGGGACAGGACCTACGAGCAGTACTTC. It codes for CASSLRDRTYEQYF.

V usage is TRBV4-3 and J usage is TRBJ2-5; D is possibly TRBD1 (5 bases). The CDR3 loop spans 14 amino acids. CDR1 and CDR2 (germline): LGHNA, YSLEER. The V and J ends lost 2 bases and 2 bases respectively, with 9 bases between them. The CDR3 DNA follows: TGCGCCAGCAGCCAATCGTGGACACAAGAGACCCAGTACTTC. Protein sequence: CASSQSWTQETQYF.

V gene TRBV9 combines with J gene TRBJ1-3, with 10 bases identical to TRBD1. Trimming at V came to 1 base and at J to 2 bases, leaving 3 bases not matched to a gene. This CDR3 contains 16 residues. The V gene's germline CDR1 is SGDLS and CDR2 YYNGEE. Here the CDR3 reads CASSVQGQGTGNTIYF. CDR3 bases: TGTGCCAGCAGCGTACAGGGACAGGGGACTGGAAACACCATATATTTT.

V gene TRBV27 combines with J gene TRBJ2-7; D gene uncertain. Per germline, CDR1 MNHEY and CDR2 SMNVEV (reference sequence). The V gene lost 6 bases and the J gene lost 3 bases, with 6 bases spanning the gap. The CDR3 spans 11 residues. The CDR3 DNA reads TGTGCCAGCAGGGACCTCTACGAGCAGTACTTC. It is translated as CASRDLYEQYF.

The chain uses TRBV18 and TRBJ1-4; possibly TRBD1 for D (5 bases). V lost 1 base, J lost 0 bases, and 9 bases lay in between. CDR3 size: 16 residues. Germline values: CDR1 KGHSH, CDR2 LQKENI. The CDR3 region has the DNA TGTGCCAGCTCACCACAGACAGTTGCAACTAATGAAAAACTGTTTTTT. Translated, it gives CASSPQTVATNEKLFF.

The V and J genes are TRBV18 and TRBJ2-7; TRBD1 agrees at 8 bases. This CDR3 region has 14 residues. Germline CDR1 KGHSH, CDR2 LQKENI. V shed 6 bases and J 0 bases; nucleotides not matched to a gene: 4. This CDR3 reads CASSGDRYSYEQYF. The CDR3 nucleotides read TGTGCCAGCTCCGGGGACAGGTACTCCTACGAGCAGTACTTC.

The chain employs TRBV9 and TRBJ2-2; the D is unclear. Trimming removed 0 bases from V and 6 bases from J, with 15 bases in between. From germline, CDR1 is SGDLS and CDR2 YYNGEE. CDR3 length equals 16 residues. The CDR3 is CASSVGKGSGAGELFF. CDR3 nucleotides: TGTGCCAGCAGCGTAGGCAAAGGCAGTGGTGCCGGGGAGCTGTTTTTT.

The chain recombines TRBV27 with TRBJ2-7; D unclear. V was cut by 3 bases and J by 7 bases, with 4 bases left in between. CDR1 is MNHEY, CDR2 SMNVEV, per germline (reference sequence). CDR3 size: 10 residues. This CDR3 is CASSLKEQYF. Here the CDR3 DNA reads TGTGCCAGCAGTTTGAAAGAGCAGTACTTC.

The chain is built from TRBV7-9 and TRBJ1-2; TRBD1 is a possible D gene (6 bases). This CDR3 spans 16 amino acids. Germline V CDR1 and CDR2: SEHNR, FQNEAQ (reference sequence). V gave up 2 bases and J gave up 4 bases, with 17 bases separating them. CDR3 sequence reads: CASSLSGSGAPYGYTF. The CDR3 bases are TGTGCCAGCAGCTTATCAGGGTCGGGGGCCCCCTATGGCTACACCTTC. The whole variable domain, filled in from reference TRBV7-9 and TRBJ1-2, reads DTGVSQNPRHKITKRGQNVTFRCDPISEHNRLYWYRQTLGQGPEFLTYFQNEAQLEKSRLLSDRFSAERPKGSFSTLEIQRTEQGDSAMYLCASSLSGSGAPYGYTFGSGTRLTVV.

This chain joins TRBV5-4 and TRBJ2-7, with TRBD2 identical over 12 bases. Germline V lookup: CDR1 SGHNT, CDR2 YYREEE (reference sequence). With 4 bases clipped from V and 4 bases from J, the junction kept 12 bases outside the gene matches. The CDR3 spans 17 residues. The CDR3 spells CASSPGGLAGGPYEQYF. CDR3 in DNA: TGTGCCAGCAGCCCTGGGGGCCTAGCGGGAGGGCCATACGAGCAGTACTTC.

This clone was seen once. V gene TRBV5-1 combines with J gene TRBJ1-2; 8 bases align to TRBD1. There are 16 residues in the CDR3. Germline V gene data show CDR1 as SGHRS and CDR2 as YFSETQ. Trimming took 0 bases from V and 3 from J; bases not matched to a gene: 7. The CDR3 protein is CASSLGARGPYYGYTF. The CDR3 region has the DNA TGCGCCAGCAGCTTGGGAGCCAGGGGGCCCTACTATGGCTACACCTTC.

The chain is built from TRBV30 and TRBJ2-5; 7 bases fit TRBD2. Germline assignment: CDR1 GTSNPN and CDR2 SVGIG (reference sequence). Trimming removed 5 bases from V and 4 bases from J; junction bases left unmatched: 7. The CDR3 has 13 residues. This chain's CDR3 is CAWGGLTPETQYF. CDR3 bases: TGTGCCTGGGGGGGACTAACTCCAGAGACCCAGTACTTC. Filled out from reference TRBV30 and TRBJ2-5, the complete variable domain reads SQTIHQWPATLVQPVGSPLSLECTVEGTSNPNLYWYRQAAGRGLQLLFYSVGIGQISSEVPQNLSASRPQDRQFILSSKKLLLSDSGFYLCAWGGLTPETQYFGPGTRLLVL.

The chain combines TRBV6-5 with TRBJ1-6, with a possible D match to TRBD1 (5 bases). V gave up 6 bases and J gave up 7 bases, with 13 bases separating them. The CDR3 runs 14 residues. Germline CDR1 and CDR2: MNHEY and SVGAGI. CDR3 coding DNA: TGTGCCAGCAGACCTGGGGCGGGGAATTCACCCCTCCACTTT. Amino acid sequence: CASRPGAGNSPLHF.

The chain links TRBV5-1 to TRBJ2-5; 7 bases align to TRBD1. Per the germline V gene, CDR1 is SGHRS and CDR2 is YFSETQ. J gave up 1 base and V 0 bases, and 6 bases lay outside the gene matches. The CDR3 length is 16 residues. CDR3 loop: CASSLGRGQTQETQYF. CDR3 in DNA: TGCGCCAGCAGCTTGGGCCGGGGACAGACCCAAGAGACCCAGTACTTC.

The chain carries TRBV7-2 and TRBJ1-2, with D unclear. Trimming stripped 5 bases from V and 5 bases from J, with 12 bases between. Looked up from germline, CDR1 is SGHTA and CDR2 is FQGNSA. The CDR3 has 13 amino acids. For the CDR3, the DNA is TGTGCCAGCAGCCCAGGACGGCAGTATGGCTACACCTTC. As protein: CASSPGRQYGYTF.

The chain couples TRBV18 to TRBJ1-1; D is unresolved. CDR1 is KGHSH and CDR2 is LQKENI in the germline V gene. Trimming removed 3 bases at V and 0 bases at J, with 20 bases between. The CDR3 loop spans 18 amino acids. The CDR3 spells CASSPVGERFRVNTEAFF. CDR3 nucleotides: TGTGCCAGCTCACCTGTTGGGGAGCGGTTTCGGGTGAACACTGAAGCTTTCTTT.

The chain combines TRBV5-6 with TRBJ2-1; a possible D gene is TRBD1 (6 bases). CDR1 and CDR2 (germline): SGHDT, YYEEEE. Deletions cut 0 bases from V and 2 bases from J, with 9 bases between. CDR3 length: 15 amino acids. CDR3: CASSLDRDPYNEQFF. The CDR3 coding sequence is TGTGCCAGCAGCTTGGACAGGGACCCCTACAATGAGCAGTTCTTC.

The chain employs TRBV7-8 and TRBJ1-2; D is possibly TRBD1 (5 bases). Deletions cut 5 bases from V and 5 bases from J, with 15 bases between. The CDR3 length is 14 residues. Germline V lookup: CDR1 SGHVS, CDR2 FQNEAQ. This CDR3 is CASSAGTEGYGYTF. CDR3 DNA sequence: TGTGCCAGCAGCGCCGGGACGGAAGGGTATGGCTACACCTTC.

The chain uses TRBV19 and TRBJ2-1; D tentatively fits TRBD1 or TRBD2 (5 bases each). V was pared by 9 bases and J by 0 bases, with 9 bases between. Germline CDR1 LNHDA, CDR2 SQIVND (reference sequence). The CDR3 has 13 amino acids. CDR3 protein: CASGALSYNEQFF. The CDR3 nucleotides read TGTGCCAGCGGGGCCCTCTCCTACAATGAGCAGTTCTTC.